This TCR beta chain was sequenced during a study of T cells in women clearing cervical HPV infection. The overall study: Donors had HPV16-related CIN3 or worse; 2 had invasive cancer.

On this clone: The target antigen is unknown. The CDR3 goes on 3 residues after the read ends, and that part is filled in from the germline J gene.

The method was immunoSEQ multiplex PCR; TCRdb's version includes in-frame clones alone and lacks a portion of them. The repertoire table contains around 35,000 clones. There are 13 residues in the CDR3. V was clipped by 5 bases and J by 0 bases; unmatched bases: 3. Germline CDR1 GTSNPN, CDR2 SVGIG (reference sequence). Study-level points and caveats: Each sample's T-cell count was unknown, possibly confounding richness. TRBV6-7 abundance was lower in cases than controls (around 0.1% versus 0.15%).

Sequenced material: blood buffy coat. The chain joins TRBV30 to TRBJ2-5, with TRBD2 matching 7 bases. The TCR was taken from a woman between 18 and 69 years old with a cervical HPV16 infection that either progressed to CIN3+ or cleared (not recorded which). Here the CDR3 reads CAWGAGDQETQYF. The covered CDR3 bases are TGTGCCTGGGGGGCGGGGGACCAAGAGACC.